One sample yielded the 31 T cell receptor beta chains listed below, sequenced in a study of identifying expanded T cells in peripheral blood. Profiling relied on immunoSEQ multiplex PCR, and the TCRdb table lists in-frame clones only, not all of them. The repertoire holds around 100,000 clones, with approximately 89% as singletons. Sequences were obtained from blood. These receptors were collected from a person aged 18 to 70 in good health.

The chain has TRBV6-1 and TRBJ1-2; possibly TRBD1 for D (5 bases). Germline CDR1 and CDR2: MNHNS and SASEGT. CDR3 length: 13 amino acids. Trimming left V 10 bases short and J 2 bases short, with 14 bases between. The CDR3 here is CATVGEENYGYTF. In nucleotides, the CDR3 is TGTGCCACTGTGGGGGAGGAGAACTATGGCTACACCTTC.

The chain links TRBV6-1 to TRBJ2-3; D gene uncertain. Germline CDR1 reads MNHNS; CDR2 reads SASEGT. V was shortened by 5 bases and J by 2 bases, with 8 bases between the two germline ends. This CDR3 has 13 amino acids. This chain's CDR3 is CASSRQATDTQYF. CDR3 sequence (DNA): TGTGCCAGCAGTAGACAAGCCACAGATACGCAGTATTTT.

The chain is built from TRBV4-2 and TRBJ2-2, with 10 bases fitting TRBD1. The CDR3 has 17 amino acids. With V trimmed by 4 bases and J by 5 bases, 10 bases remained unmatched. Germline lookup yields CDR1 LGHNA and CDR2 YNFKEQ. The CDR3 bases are TGTGCCAGCAGCCTCCGGGACAGGGGTTTTCAGACCGGGGAGCTGTTTTTT. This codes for CASSLRDRGFQTGELFF.

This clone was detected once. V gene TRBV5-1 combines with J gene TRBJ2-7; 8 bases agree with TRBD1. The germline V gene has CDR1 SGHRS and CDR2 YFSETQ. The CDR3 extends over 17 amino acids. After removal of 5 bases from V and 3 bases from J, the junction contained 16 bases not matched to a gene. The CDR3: CASRLMFRGQENYEQYF. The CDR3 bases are TGCGCCAGCAGGTTGATGTTCAGGGGGCAGGAAAACTACGAGCAGTACTTC. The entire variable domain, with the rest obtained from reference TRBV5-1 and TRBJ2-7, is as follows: KAGVTQTPRYLIKTRGQQVTLSCSPISGHRSVSWYQQTPGQGLQFLFEYFSETQRNKGNFPGRFSGRQFSNSRSEMNVSTLELGDSALYLCASRLMFRGQENYEQYFGPGTRLTVT.

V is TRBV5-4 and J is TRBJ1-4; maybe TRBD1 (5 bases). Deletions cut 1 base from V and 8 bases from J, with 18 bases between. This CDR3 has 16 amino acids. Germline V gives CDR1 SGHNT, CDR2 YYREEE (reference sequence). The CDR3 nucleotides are TGTGCCAGCAGCTTGAGACTTGCGGGGCTAGGGGAAAAACTGTTTTTT. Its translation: CASSLRLAGLGEKLFF.

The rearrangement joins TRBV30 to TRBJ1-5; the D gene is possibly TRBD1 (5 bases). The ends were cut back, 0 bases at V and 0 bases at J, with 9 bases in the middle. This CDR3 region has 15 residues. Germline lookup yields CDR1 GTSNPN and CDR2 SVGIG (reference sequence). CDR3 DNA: TGTGCCTGGAGTGTACGACAGTATAGCAATCAGCCCCAGCATTTT. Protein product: CAWSVRQYSNQPQHF.

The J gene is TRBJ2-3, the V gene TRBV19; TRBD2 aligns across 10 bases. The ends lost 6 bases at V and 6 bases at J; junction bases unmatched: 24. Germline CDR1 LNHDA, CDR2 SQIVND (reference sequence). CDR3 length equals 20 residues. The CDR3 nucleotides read TGTGCCAGTAGCACCCCTAATAGCGGGGGGACCCCTTTGGCTTCGGATACGCAGTATTTT. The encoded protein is CASSTPNSGGTPLASDTQYF.

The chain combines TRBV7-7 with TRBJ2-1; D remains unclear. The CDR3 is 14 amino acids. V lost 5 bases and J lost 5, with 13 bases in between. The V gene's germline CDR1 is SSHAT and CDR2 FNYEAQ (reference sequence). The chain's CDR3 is CASSPVGEHNEQFF. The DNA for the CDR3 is TGTGCCAGCAGCCCAGTGGGCGAACACAATGAGCAGTTCTTC. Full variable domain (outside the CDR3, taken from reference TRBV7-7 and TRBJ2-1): GAGVSQSPRYKVTKRGQDVTLRCDPISSHATLYWYQQALGQGPEFLTYFNYEAQPDKSGLPSDRFSAERPEGSISTLTIQRTEQRDSAMYRCASSPVGEHNEQFFGPGTRLTVL.

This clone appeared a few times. DNA for the CDR3: TGTGCAAGTCGCTTAGCAAAATTAGCGGGGGCCTACTACGAGCAGTACTTC. Residues: CASRLAKLAGAYYEQYF. V usage is TRBV12-2 and J usage is TRBJ2-7; whether TRBD2, the table's D call, matches the DNA was not checked. TRBV12-2 is described as a pseudogene. This CDR3 region has 17 residues.

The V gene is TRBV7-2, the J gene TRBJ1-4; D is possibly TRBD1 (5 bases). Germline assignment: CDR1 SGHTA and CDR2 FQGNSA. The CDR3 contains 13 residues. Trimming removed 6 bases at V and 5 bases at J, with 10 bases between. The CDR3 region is CASRPDRNEKLFF. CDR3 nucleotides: TGTGCCAGCAGGCCCGACAGAAATGAAAAACTGTTTTTT. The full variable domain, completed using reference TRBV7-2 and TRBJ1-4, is GAGVSQSPSNKVTEKGKDVELRCDPISGHTALYWYRQSLGQGLEFLIYFQGNSAPDKSGLPSDRFSAERTGGSVSTLTIQRTQQEDSAVYLCASRPDRNEKLFFGSGTQLSVL.

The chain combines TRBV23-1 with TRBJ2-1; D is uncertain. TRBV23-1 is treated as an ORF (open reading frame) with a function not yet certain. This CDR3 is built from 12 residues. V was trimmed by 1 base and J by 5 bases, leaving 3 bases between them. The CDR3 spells CASSQWDNEQFF. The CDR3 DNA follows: TGCGCCAGCAGTCAATGGGACAATGAGCAGTTCTTC.

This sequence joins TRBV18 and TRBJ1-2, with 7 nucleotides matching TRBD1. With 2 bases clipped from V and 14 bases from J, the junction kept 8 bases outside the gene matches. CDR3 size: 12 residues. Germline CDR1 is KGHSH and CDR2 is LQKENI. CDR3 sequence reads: CASSPVNRGETF. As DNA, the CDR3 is TGTGCCAGCTCACCAGTCAACAGGGGAGAGACCTTC.

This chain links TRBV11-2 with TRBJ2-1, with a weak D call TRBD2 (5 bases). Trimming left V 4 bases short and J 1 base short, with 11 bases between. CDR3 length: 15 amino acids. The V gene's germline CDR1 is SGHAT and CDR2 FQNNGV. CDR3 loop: CASSSLRGSYNEQFF. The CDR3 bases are TGTGCCAGCAGCTCCTTAAGAGGGTCCTACAATGAGCAGTTCTTC.

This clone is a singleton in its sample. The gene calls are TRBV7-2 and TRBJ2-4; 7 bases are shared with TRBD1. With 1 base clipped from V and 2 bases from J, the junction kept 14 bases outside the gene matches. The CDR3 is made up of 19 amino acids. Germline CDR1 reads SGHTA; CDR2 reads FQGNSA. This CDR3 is CASSLVYQGVYGTKNIQYF. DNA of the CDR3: TGTGCCAGCAGCTTAGTGTATCAGGGGGTGTATGGAACCAAAAACATTCAGTACTTC.

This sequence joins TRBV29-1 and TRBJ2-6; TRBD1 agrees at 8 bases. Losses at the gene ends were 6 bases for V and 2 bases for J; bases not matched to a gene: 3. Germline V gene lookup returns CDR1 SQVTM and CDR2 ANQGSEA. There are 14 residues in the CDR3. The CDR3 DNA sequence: TGCAGCGTCGCAGGGGGCGCTGGGGCCAACGTCCTGACTTTC. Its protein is CSVAGGAGANVLTF.

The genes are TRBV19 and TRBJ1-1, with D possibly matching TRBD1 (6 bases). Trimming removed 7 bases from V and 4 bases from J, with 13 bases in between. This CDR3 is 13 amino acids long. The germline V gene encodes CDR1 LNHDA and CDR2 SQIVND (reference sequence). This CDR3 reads CASTIDRRTEAFF. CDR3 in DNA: TGTGCCAGTACCATCGACAGGCGCACTGAAGCTTTCTTT.

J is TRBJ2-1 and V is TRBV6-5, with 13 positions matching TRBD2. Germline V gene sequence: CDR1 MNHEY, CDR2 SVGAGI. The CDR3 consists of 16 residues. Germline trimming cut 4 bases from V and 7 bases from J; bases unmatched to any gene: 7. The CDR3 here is CASSSPRTSGSNEQFF. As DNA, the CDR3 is TGTGCCAGCAGTTCGCCCCGGACTAGCGGGAGTAATGAGCAGTTCTTC.

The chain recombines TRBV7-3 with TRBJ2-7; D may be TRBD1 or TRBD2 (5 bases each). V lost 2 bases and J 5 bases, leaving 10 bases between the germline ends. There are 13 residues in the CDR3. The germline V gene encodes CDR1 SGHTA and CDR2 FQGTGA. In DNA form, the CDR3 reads TGTGCCAGCAGCTTAGGGACGCCAAACGAGCAGTACTTC. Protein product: CASSLGTPNEQYF.

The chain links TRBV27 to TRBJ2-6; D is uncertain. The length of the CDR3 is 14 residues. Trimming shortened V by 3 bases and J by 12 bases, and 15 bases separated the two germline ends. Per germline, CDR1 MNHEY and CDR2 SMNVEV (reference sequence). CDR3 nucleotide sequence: TGTGCCAGCAGTTTGACCGGCCGGTACACCGTCCTGACTTTC. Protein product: CASSLTGRYTVLTF.

CDR3: CASSSRQSYEQFF. The CDR3, as DNA: TGTGCCAGCAGCTCACGACAATCCTATGAGCAGTTCTTC. The chain carries TRBV11-2 and TRBJ2-1; D unclear. This CDR3 has 13 amino acids. The germline CDR1 and CDR2 sequences are SGHAT and FQNNGV. V was shortened by 4 bases and J by 8 bases, with 12 bases between the two germline ends.

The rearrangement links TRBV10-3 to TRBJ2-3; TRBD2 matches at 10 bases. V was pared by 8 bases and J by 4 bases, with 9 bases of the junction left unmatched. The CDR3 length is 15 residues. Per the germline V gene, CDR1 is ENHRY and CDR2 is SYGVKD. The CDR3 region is CAIRSQREGPDTQYF. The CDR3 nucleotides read TGTGCCATCCGCTCCCAGCGGGAGGGCCCAGATACGCAGTATTTT.

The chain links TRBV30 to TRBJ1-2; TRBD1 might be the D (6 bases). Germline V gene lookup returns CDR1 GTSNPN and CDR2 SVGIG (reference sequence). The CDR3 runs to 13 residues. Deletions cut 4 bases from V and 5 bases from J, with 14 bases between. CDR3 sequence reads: CAWKTRGGYGYTF. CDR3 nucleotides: TGTGCCTGGAAGACCAGGGGCGGTTATGGCTACACCTTC.

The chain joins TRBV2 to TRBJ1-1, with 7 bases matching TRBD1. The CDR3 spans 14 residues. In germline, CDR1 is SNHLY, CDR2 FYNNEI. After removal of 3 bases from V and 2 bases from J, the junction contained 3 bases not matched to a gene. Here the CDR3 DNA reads TGTGCCAGCAGTGAGGGACAGCCTAACACTGAAGCTTTCTTT. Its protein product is CASSEGQPNTEAFF.

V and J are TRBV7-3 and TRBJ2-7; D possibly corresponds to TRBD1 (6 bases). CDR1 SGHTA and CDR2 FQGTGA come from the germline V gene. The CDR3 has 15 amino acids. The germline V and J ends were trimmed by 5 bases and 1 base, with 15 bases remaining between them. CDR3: CASSPAGARSYEQYF. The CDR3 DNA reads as TGTGCCAGCAGCCCGGCAGGGGCCCGATCCTACGAGCAGTACTTC. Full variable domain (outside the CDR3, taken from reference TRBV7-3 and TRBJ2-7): GAGVSQTPSNKVTEKGKYVELRCDPISGHTALYWYRQSLGQGPEFLIYFQGTGAADDSGLPNDRFFAVRPEGSVSTLKIQRTERGDSAVYLCASSPAGARSYEQYFGPGTRLTVT.

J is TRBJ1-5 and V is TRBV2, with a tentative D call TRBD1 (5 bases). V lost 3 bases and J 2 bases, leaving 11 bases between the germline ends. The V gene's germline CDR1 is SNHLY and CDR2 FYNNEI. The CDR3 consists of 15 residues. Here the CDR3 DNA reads TGTGCCAGCAGTGATAGGGGTATTGGCAATCAGCCCCAGCATTTT. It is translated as CASSDRGIGNQPQHF. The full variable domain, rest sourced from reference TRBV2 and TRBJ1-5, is EPEVTQTPSHQVTQMGQEVILRCVPISNHLYFYWYRQILGQKVEFLVSFYNNEISEKSEIFDDQFSVERPDGSNFTLKIRSTKLEDSAMYFCASSDRGIGNQPQHFGDGTRLSIL.

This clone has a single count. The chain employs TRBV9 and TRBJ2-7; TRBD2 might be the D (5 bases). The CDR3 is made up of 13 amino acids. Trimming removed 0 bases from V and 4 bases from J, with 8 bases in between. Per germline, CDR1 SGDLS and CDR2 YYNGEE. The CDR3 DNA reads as TGTGCCAGCAGCGTAGCGGAGGATTACGAGCAGTACTTC. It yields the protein CASSVAEDYEQYF.

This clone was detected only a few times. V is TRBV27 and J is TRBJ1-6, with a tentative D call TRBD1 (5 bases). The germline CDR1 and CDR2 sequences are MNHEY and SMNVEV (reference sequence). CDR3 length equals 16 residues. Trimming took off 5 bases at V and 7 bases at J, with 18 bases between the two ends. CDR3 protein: CASSLWGGASNSPLHF. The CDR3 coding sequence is TGTGCCAGCAGTCTATGGGGAGGGGCTAGCAATTCACCCCTCCACTTT.

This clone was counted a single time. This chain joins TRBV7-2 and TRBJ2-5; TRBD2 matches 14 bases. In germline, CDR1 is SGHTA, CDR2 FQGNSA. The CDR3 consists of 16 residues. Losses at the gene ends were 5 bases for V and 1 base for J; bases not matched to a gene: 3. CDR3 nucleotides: TGTGCCAGCAGCAGACTAGCGGGGGGGCCCCAAGAGACCCAGTACTTC. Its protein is CASSRLAGGPQETQYF.

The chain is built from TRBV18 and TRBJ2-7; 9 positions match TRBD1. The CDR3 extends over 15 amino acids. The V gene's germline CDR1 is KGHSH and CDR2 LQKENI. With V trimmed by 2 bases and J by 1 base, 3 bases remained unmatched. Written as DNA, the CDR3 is TGTGCCAGCTCACCAGGGACAGGGCCATCCTACGAGCAGTACTTC. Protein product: CASSPGTGPSYEQYF.

The CDR3 nucleotides read TGTGCCAGCAGCGTAGCTGGAACTAGCACAGATACGCAGTATTTT. Residues: CASSVAGTSTDTQYF. This chain connects TRBV9 to TRBJ2-3; D not certain. The CDR3 runs 15 residues. The germline gives CDR1 SGDLS, CDR2 YYNGEE. The V end lost 0 bases, the J end lost 0 bases, and 8 bases lay between the germline ends.

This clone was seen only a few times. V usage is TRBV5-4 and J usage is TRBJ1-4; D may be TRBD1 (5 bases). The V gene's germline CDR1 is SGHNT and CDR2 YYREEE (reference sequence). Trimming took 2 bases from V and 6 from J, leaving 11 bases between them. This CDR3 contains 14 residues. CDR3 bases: TGTGCCAGCAGCTTTTCCGGGGGGGATGAAAAACTGTTTTTT. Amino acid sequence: CASSFSGGDEKLFF.